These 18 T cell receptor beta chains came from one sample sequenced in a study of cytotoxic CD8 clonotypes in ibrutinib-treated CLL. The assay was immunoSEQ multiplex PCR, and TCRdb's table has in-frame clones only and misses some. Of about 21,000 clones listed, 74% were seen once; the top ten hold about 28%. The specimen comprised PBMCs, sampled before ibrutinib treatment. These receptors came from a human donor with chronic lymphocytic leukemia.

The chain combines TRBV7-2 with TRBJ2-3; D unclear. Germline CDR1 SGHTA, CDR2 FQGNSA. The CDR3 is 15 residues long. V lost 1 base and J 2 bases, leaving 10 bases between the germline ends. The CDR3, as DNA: TGTGCCAGCAGCTTAGAAGTGGGCCTCACAGATACGCAGTATTTT. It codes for CASSLEVGLTDTQYF.

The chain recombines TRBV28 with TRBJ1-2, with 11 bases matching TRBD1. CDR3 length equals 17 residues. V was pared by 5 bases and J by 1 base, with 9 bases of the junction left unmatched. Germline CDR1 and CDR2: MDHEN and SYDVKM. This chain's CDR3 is CASSVGQGAGGNYGYTF. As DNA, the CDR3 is TGTGCCAGCAGTGTCGGACAGGGGGCTGGGGGTAACTATGGCTACACCTTC.

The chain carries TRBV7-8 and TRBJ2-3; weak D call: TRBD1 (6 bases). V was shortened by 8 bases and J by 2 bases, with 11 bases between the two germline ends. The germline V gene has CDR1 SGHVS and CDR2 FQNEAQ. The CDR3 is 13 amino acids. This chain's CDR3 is CASRRTDTDTQYF. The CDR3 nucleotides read TGTGCCAGCCGGCGGACAGACACAGATACGCAGTATTTT.

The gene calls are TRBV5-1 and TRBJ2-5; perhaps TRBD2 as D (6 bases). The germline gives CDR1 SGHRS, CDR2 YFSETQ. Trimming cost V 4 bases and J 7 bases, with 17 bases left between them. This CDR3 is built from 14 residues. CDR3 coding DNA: TGCGCCAGCAGCCCCGACCCGGGAGTCGGGACCCAGTACTTC. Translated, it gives CASSPDPGVGTQYF.

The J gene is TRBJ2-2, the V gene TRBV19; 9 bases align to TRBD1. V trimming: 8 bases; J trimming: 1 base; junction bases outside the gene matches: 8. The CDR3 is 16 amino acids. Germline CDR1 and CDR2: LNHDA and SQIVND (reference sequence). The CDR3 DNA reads TGTGCCAGTGAAACCCCGGGACAGGGGAACACCGGGGAGCTGTTTTTT. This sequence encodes CASETPGQGNTGELFF.

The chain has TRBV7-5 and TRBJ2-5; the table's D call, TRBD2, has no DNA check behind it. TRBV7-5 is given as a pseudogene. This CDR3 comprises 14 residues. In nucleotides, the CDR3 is TGTGTCAGAAGCTTAGAGGAGGCGGAAGAGACCCAGTACTTC. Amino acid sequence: CVRSLEEAEETQYF.

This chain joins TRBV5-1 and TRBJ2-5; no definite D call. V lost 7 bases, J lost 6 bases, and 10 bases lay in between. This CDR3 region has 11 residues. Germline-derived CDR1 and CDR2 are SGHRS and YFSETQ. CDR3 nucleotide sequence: TGCGCCAGCGGAGAACCCCAGACCCAGTACTTC. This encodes CASGEPQTQYF.

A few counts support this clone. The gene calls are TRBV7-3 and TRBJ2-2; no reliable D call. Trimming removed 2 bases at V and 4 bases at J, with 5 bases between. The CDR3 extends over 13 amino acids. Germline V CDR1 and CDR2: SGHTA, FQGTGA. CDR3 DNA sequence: TGTGCCAGCAGCTTAGCCAGCACCGGGGAGCTGTTTTTT. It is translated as CASSLASTGELFF.

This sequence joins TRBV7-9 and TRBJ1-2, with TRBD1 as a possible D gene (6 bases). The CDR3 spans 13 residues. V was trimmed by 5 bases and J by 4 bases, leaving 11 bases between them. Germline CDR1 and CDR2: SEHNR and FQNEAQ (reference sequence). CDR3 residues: CASSNRDGYGYTF. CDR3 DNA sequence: TGTGCCAGCAGCAACAGGGACGGCTATGGCTACACCTTC.

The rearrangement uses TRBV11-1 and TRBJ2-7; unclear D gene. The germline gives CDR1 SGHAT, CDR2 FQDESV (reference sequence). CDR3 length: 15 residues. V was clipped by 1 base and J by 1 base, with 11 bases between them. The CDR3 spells CASSLEWGNSYEQYF. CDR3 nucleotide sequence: TGTGCCAGCAGCTTAGAATGGGGTAATTCCTACGAGCAGTACTTC.

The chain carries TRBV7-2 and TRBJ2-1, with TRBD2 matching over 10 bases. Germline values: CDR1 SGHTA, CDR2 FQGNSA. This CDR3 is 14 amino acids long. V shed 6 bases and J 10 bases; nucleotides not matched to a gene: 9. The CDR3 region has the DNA TGTGCCAGCAGACCGACTAGCGGGTACGAAGAGCAGTTCTTC. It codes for CASRPTSGYEEQFF.

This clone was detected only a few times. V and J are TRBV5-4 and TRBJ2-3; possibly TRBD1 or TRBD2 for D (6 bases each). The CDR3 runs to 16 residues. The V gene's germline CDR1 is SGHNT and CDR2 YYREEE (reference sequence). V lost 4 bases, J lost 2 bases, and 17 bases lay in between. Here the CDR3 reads CASSGEGGSYTDTQYF. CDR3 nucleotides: TGTGCCAGCAGCGGCGAGGGGGGCTCCTACACAGATACGCAGTATTTT.

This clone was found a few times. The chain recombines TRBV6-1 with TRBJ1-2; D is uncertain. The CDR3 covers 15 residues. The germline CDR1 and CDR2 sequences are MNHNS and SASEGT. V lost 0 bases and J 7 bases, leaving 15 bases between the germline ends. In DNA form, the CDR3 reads TGTGCCAGCAGTGAAGCGGTAGACCCCTACTCTGGCTACACCTTC. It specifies CASSEAVDPYSGYTF.

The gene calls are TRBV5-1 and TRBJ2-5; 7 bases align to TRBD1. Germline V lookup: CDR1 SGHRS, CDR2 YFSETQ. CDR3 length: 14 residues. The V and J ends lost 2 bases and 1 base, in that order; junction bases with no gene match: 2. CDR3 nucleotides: TGCGCCAGCAGCTTCACAGGGGTCCAAGAGACCCAGTACTTC. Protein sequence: CASSFTGVQETQYF.

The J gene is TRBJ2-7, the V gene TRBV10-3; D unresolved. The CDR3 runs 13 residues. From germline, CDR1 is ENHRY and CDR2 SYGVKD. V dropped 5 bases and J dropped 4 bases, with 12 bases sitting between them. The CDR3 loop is CAISPNLEYEQYF. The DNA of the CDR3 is TGTGCCATCAGTCCGAATTTGGAATACGAGCAGTACTTC.

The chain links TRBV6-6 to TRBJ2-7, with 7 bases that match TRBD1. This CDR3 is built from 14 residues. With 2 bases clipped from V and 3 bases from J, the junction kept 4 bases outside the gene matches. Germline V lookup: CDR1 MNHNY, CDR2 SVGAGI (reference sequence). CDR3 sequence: CASSYNRDSYEQYF. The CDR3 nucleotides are TGTGCCAGCAGTTACAACCGGGACAGCTACGAGCAGTACTTC.

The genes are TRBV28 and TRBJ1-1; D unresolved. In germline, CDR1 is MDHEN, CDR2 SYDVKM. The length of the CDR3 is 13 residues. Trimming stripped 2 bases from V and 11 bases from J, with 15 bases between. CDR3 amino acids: CASSLVDPPEAFF. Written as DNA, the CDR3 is TGTGCCAGCAGTTTAGTCGATCCCCCGGAGGCTTTCTTT.

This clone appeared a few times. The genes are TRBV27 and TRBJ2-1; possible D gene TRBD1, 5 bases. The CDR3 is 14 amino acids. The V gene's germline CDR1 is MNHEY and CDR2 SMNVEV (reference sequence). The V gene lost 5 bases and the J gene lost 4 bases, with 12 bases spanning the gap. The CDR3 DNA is TGTGCCAGCAGTCAGGGTGGGGATTACAATGAGCAGTTCTTC. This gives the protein CASSQGGDYNEQFF.